This TCR beta chain emerged from a study of cytomegalovirus exposure and HLA in healthy donors. The V gene lost 7 bases and the J gene lost 4 bases, with 11 bases spanning the gap. The CDR3 sequence is 13 residues long. From germline, CDR1 is MNHNS and CDR2 SASEGT. Primers for the PCR totalled 60 Vbeta and 13 Jbeta. Profiled with immunoSEQ multiplex PCR; TCRdb holds only in-frame clones, not every one. There are about 120,000 clones in the sample; around 75% occur only once, and more than 1.5% lies in the top ten. This clonotype originated in a woman under 30 in good health and CMV-seronegative. The rearrangement uses TRBV6-1 and TRBJ1-3; no clear D. The sequenced material came from PBMCs. CDR3 in amino acids: CASTTQAGNTIYF. CDR3 in DNA: TGTGCCAGCACTACTCAAGCGGGAAACACCATATATTTT.